This is a list of T cell receptor beta chains from one sample in a study of cytomegalovirus exposure and HLA in healthy donors. Assay: immunoSEQ multiplex PCR; the TCRdb copy retains only in-frame clones and omits some. The sample lists 150,000 to 200,000 clones; roughly 89% were seen once. Sequences were obtained from PBMCs. All receptors derive from a woman under 30 in good health and CMV-seropositive. CDR3s include the opening cysteine and the closing phenylalanine or tryptophan. Fields, in order: V gene, D gene, J gene, clone size, CDR3 DNA, CDR3 protein. D genes are given only for firm matches. Clone size is shown for a subset of rows, as once, few, many or a class of expanded clone.

V: TRBV30; D: NA; J: TRBJ1-2; size: NA; DNA: TGTGCCTGGAGTGTCGGTGGGGCCCCCTATGGCTACACCTTC; CDR3: CAWSVGGAPYGYTF
V: TRBV30; D: NA; J: TRBJ1-1; size: few; DNA: TGTGCCTGGAATCAAGGCGGGAACACTGAAGCTTTCTTT; CDR3: CAWNQGGNTEAFF
V: TRBV9; D: TRBD2; J: TRBJ2-7; size: few; DNA: TGTGCCAGCAGCGTAGAGGTGGGCCGGACTAGCGGATTCTCCTACGAGCAGTACTTC; CDR3: CASSVEVGRTSGFSYEQYF
V: TRBV6-5; D: TRBD1; J: TRBJ1-2; size: NA; DNA: TGTGCCAGCAGTTACTCGGACAGGCCTAACTATGGCTACACCTTC; CDR3: CASSYSDRPNYGYTF
V: TRBV28; D: TRBD1; J: TRBJ1-2; size: once; DNA: TGTGCCAGCAGCCGTAACAGGGGAGCCTATGGCTACACCTTC; CDR3: CASSRNRGAYGYTF
V: TRBV9; D: TRBD2; J: TRBJ2-5; size: few; DNA: TGTGCCAGCAGCGTGGGTAGCGGGAGCGGAGAGACCCAGTACTTC; CDR3: CASSVGSGSGETQYF
V: TRBV5-6; D: TRBD1; J: TRBJ1-2; size: NA; DNA: TGTGCCAGCAGCATTAGGGGGCCTGGCTACACCTTC; CDR3: CASSIRGPGYTF
V: TRBV28; D: NA; J: TRBJ2-3; size: once; DNA: TGTGCCAGCAGTTTTAGCGGCAGTCCCACAGATACGCAGTATTTT; CDR3: CASSFSGSPTDTQYF
V: TRBV4-2; D: TRBD2; J: TRBJ2-3; size: NA; DNA: TGTGCCAGCAGCCAAGAGCGTACTAGCGGCTTCACAGATACGCAGTATTTT; CDR3: CASSQERTSGFTDTQYF
V: TRBV5-1; D: TRBD1; J: TRBJ2-7; size: NA; DNA: TGCGCCAGCAGCTTACCCGGGACAGATGCCTACGAGCAGTACTTC; CDR3: CASSLPGTDAYEQYF
V: TRBV2; D: NA; J: TRBJ2-3; size: NA; DNA: TGTGCCAGCAGCTCCGGAGGGCCTCTAGATACGCAGTATTTT; CDR3: CASSSGGPLDTQYF
V: TRBV12-5; D: NA; J: TRBJ1-3; size: NA; DNA: TGTGCTAGTGGTTTGTTGATAGCCAGCTCTGGAAACACCATATATTTT; CDR3: CASGLLIASSGNTIYF
V: TRBV25-1; D: NA; J: TRBJ2-7; size: NA; DNA: TGTGCCAGCAGCTCATTGGACACCTCGGCCGAGCAGTACTTC; CDR3: CASSSLDTSAEQYF
V: TRBV5-1; D: NA; J: TRBJ1-6; size: NA; DNA: TGCGCCAGCAGCCCGGACTTACCGAATTCACCCCTCCACTTT; CDR3: CASSPDLPNSPLHF
V: TRBV9; D: NA; J: TRBJ2-3; size: once; DNA: TGTGCCAGCAGCGTAGATGGTGGGGCGGGCACAGATACGCAGTATTTT; CDR3: CASSVDGGAGTDTQYF
V: TRBV7-8; D: NA; J: TRBJ1-5; size: NA; DNA: TGTGCCAGCAGCTTAGCGCGACTTCTACTTAGCAATCAGCCCCAGCATTTT; CDR3: CASSLARLLLSNQPQHF
V: TRBV27; D: NA; J: TRBJ1-3; size: NA; DNA: TGTGCCAGCAGTCTCTACTCTGGAAACACCATATATTTT; CDR3: CASSLYSGNTIYF
V: TRBV19; D: NA; J: TRBJ2-7; size: NA; DNA: TGTGCCAGTAGTATAGGAAGGGGAAGGTCCTACGAGCAGTACTTC; CDR3: CASSIGRGRSYEQYF
V: TRBV30; D: TRBD2; J: TRBJ2-5; size: NA; DNA: TGTGCCTGGAGTGTTCATAGCGGGGGGCCGGAGACCCAGTACTTC; CDR3: CAWSVHSGGPETQYF
V: TRBV28; D: TRBD1; J: TRBJ1-5; size: NA; DNA: TGTGCCAGCAGCGGTAGGACAGGGAGGGGCAATCAGCCCCAGCATTTT; CDR3: CASSGRTGRGNQPQHF
V: TRBV19; D: TRBD1; J: TRBJ1-2; size: once; DNA: TGTGCCAGTAGCCCCGGGACAGGGGCCTATGGCTACACCTTC; CDR3: CASSPGTGAYGYTF
V: TRBV13; D: TRBD2; J: TRBJ2-3; size: NA; DNA: TGTGCCAGCAGCTCAGAGCGGGAACAAGATACGCAGTATTTT; CDR3: CASSSEREQDTQYF
V: TRBV19; D: TRBD2; J: TRBJ2-1; size: NA; DNA: TGTGCCAGTAGTATAAACCTAGCGGGAGGGCCATCCTACAATGAGCAGTTCTTC; CDR3: CASSINLAGGPSYNEQFF
V: TRBV27; D: NA; J: TRBJ2-3; size: NA; DNA: TGTGCCAGCACAGGGCCCCGAACAGATACGCAGTATTTT; CDR3: CASTGPRTDTQYF
V: TRBV5-4; D: TRBD1; J: TRBJ2-7; size: NA; DNA: TGTGCCAGCAGCCCCCTGGACAGGGGGTATCCCTACGAGCAGTACTTC; CDR3: CASSPLDRGYPYEQYF
V: TRBV6-1; D: NA; J: TRBJ2-2; size: NA; DNA: TGTGCCAGCAGTGGCCTCCAGGGGGGCACCGGGGAGCTGTTTTTT; CDR3: CASSGLQGGTGELFF
V: TRBV12-2; D: NA; J: TRBJ2-7; size: many; DNA: TGTGCAAGTCGCTTAGAGGACAGGAATACCTACGAGCAGTACTTC; CDR3: CASRLEDRNTYEQYF
V: TRBV4-2; D: NA; J: TRBJ1-2; size: NA; DNA: TGTGCCAGCAGCCAAGAAGGACGGACTAATGGCTACACCTTC; CDR3: CASSQEGRTNGYTF
V: TRBV19; D: NA; J: TRBJ1-3; size: NA; DNA: TGTGCCAGTAGTATCTGGGCAGGAATAGAGGGAAACACCATATATTTT; CDR3: CASSIWAGIEGNTIYF
V: TRBV6-5; D: NA; J: TRBJ2-1; size: NA; DNA: TGTGCCAGCAGACAGGGGGGGATCAATGAGCAGTTCTTC; CDR3: CASRQGGINEQFF
V: TRBV5-5; D: TRBD2; J: TRBJ2-7; size: NA; DNA: TGTGCCAGCAGCTTGTGGACTAGCGGGAGGGCCGAGCAGTACTTC; CDR3: CASSLWTSGRAEQYF
V: TRBV29-1; D: NA; J: TRBJ2-1; size: NA; DNA: TGCAGCGTTGCGTTTGTGGGAGGTGGGAATGAGCAGTTCTTC; CDR3: CSVAFVGGGNEQFF
V: TRBV4-2; D: NA; J: TRBJ2-1; size: NA; DNA: TGTGCCAGCAGCCAAGACTCACTAGACAATGAGCAGTTCTTC; CDR3: CASSQDSLDNEQFF
V: TRBV4-1; D: TRBD2; J: TRBJ2-1; size: once; DNA: TGCGCCAGCAGCCGCCCCAGCGGGGGGGTGAATGAGCAGTTCTTC; CDR3: CASSRPSGGVNEQFF
V: TRBV5-4; D: TRBD1; J: TRBJ2-5; size: NA; DNA: TGTGCCAGCAGCGGGCAGGGGGCTTCGGGAGAGACCCAGTACTTC; CDR3: CASSGQGASGETQYF
V: TRBV9; D: NA; J: TRBJ2-6; size: NA; DNA: TGTGCCAGCAGCGTTTCGCCCGGGGGAGGATCTGGGGCCAACGTCCTGACTTTC; CDR3: CASSVSPGGGSGANVLTF
V: TRBV9; D: NA; J: TRBJ2-5; size: NA; DNA: TGTGCCAGCAGCGTAGACGGGGGCCAAGAGACCCAGTACTTC; CDR3: CASSVDGGQETQYF
V: TRBV29-1; D: NA; J: TRBJ1-2; size: NA; DNA: TGCAGCGTTGGGGGCCCGTACGGGGGATCCGGCTACACCTTC; CDR3: CSVGGPYGGSGYTF
V: TRBV5-6; D: TRBD1; J: TRBJ1-2; size: few; DNA: TGTGCCAGCAGCACAGGGACAGGGGATGGCTACACCTTC; CDR3: CASSTGTGDGYTF
V: TRBV5-8; D: NA; J: TRBJ2-3; size: once; DNA: TGTGCCAGCAGCTTGGGTCAGGGGCTAACCGGCACAGATACGCAGTATTTT; CDR3: CASSLGQGLTGTDTQYF
V: TRBV6-5; D: TRBD1; J: TRBJ1-2; size: NA; DNA: TGTGCCAGCAGTTACTCGAACAGGGGGCGCGGTGGCTACACCTTC; CDR3: CASSYSNRGRGGYTF
V: TRBV30; D: NA; J: TRBJ1-6; size: few; DNA: TGTGCCTGGAGTTCCACGGTTGTTTCACCCCTCCACTTT; CDR3: CAWSSTVVSPLHF
V: TRBV15; D: NA; J: TRBJ2-5; size: once; DNA: TGTGCCACCAGCAGGTGGGGGGGGCCTCGGAAGACCCAGTACTTC; CDR3: CATSRWGGPRKTQYF
V: TRBV30; D: NA; J: TRBJ2-7; size: NA; DNA: TGTGCCTGGAGTGTACAGGCGAAGCACGAGCAGTACTTC; CDR3: CAWSVQAKHEQYF
V: TRBV7-6; D: TRBD2; J: TRBJ2-3; size: once; DNA: TGTGCCAGCAGCGAGAATCCTAGCGGGGGACGCACAGATACGCAGTATTTT; CDR3: CASSENPSGGRTDTQYF
V: TRBV2; D: TRBD1; J: TRBJ1-2; size: NA; DNA: TGTGCCAGCAGTGAAGAGTTCGACAGGGAAGGCTACACCTTC; CDR3: CASSEEFDREGYTF
V: TRBV5-4; D: NA; J: TRBJ2-7; size: NA; DNA: TGTGCCAGCAGCGAGGTTGGGGGGGCAAGGCTCTACGAGCAGTACTTC; CDR3: CASSEVGGARLYEQYF